This T cell receptor beta chain was sequenced in a study of blood T cell repertoires in COVID-19. About the study: Samples came from the United States, Italy and Spain, spanning acute and convalescent COVID-19.

Clones were read by immunoSEQ multiplex PCR, and TCRdb kept only the in-frame ones, dropping some. The profile shows about 150,000 clones, 82% of them singletons. This CDR3 region has 18 residues. Germline V gene lookup returns CDR1 MNHGY and CDR2 SAAAGT. J gave up 3 bases and V 8 bases, and 17 bases lay outside the gene matches. The V call is TRBV6-8, the J call TRBJ2-3; TRBD2 agrees at 10 bases. Material: peripheral blood. The clonotype originates from a human donor with acute or convalescent COVID-19. The donor label of this sample is uncertain. CDR3 sequence reads: CASHPATSGDEPTDTQYF. In DNA, the CDR3 is TGTGCCAGCCACCCTGCAACTAGCGGGGACGAACCTACAGATACGCAGTATTTT.